The clone carrying this TCR beta chain showed up just once. This sample stems from a study of blood T cell repertoires in COVID-19. Overall study: Sites in the United States, Italy and Spain provided acute and convalescent COVID-19 samples. T cells, B-cell-depleted T cells, or PBMCs supplied cDNA or gDNA.

Original methodology: Cell counts per sample came from amplifying reference gene primers. Some clones are missing from TCRdb's copy, which holds only in-frame ones; the method was immunoSEQ multiplex PCR. D and trimming were read from the DNA, whereas the V and J calls and clone size are those reported in that table. There are more than 95,000 clones in the sample; about four fifths occur only once, and about 20% lies in the top ten. CDR3 length equals 15 residues. Germline lookup yields CDR1 ENHRY and CDR2 SYGVKD. J gave up 3 bases and V 8 bases, and 11 bases lay outside the gene matches. This sequence originates from a man at least 80 years old with acute or convalescent COVID-19. The sample consisted of peripheral blood. The chain joins TRBV10-3 to TRBJ2-7; 9 positions agree with TRBD1. CDR3 nucleotide sequence: TGTGCCATCGGTGGGGGACAGGGTCTAATCTACGAGCAGTACTTC. This sequence encodes CAIGGGQGLIYEQYF.